This T cell receptor beta chain was profiled in a study of blood T cell repertoires in COVID-19. Overall study: COVID-19 samples from acute and convalescent phases originated in the United States, Italy and Spain.

Produced via immunoSEQ multiplex PCR; TCRdb's table is partial and in-frame only. The sample has approximately 210,000 clones, 65% to 85% seen once. Deletions cut 3 bases from V and 3 bases from J, with 8 bases between. The CDR3 totals 13 residues. Participants were aged about 18 to 95 years, lived in over 20 US areas, and enrolled virtually. The chain is built from TRBV12-3 or TRBV12-4 and TRBJ1-1; no definite D call. Sequences were obtained from PBMCs or T cells enriched from blood (not recorded which). This TCR was recovered from a man aged 25 to 40 with acute COVID-19. The CDR3, as DNA: TGTGCCAGCAGTTTGGTTAGTTACACTGAAGCTTTCTTT. Translated, it gives CASSLVSYTEAFF.